A selection of T cell receptor beta chains follows, all from one sample in a study of metastatic and nonmetastatic thyroid tumors. MiXCR re-clonotyped the PCR reads for TCRdb. This table holds 30,000 to 35,000 clones, 35% found once. Sequencing was done on a sample of tumor tissue. The receptor set was obtained from a female donor with papillary thyroid cancer or a benign thyroid nodule (not recorded which). Some clones in this sample may be carry-over from other donors' samples. The CDR3 runs from the conserved cysteine through the conserved F or W. The D gene is left open where the match is weak. Some rows mark clone size as missing; the rest say once, few, many or name a class of expanded clone.

>TRBV6-1|TRBJ1-6|.|few
CASSEQAPWGNSPLHF
TGTGCCAGCAGTGAACAGGCTCCCTGGGGTAATTCACCCCTCCACTTT
>TRBV6-1|TRBJ1-1|.|.
CASRYQGYTEAFF
TGTGCCAGCCGGTATCAGGGGTACACTGAAGCTTTCTTT
>TRBV12-3/TRBV12-4|TRBJ1-2|.|.
CASRSPPGRYGYTF
TGTGCCAGCAGATCTCCCCCGGGACGCTATGGCTACACCTTC
>TRBV20-1|TRBJ1-1|TRBD1|.
CSARLLRWDRNTEAFF
TGCAGTGCTAGGCTCCTACGTTGGGACAGGAACACTGAAGCTTTCTTT
>TRBV12-3/TRBV12-4|TRBJ1-3|TRBD1|few
CASSLGQGADTIYF
TGTGCCAGCAGTTTAGGACAGGGTGCTGACACCATATATTTT
>TRBV11-1|TRBJ2-3|TRBD2|many
CASSLGRGGTTDTQYF
TGTGCCAGCAGCCTCGGGAGGGGGGGCACCACAGATACGCAGTATTTT
>TRBV2|TRBJ2-6|.|medium-sized
CASSEPPGANVLTF
TGTGCCAGCAGTGAGCCCCCCGGGGCCAACGTCCTGACTTTC
>TRBV12-3/TRBV12-4|TRBJ1-4|.|few
CASSFQRPREKLFF
TGTGCCAGCAGTTTTCAGCGCCCTAGGGAAAAACTGTTTTTT
>TRBV4-1|TRBJ2-2|.|once
CASRYDRSNTGELFF
TGCGCCAGCAGATACGACAGGTCGAACACCGGGGAGCTGTTTTTT
>TRBV7-8|TRBJ2-2|.|.
CASSLRQFANTGELFF
TGTGCCAGCAGCTTAAGGCAGTTCGCGAACACCGGGGAGCTGTTTTTT
>TRBV6-1|TRBJ1-1|TRBD1|many
CASSARGDRGYENTEAFF
TGTGCCAGCAGTGCGAGGGGCGACAGGGGGTATGAGAACACTGAAGCTTTCTTT
>TRBV24-1|TRBJ2-3|TRBD2|.
CATSDFSGVSTDTQYF
TGTGCCACCAGTGATTTTAGCGGGGTCAGCACAGATACGCAGTATTTT
>TRBV18|TRBJ2-3|.|many
CASSPEVSSSDTQYF
TGTGCCAGCTCACCGGAGGTTTCTAGCTCAGATACGCAGTATTTT